This TCR beta chain derives from a study of cytomegalovirus exposure and HLA in healthy donors. Overall study results and limits: Among TCR beta chains, those listed as cytomegalovirus-associated numbered over 150. As was reported, the classifier diagnosed cytomegalovirus status with high specificity and sensitivity.

Separation from the roughly 700-subject first cohort characterized the roughly 120-subject validation cohort, to which the donors belonged. Germline CDR1 reads MNHEY; CDR2 reads SMNVEV (reference sequence). CDR3 length: 16 residues. The junction had 8 bases not matched to a gene; V was cut back by 5 bases and J by 5 bases. As regards this clone: Its antigen remains unidentified.

TCRdb keeps only in-frame clones here, not all; method: immunoSEQ multiplex PCR. The table has about 280,000 clones, roughly 85% seen once; the top ten hold about 1%. Sequencing input: PBMCs. This chain uses TRBV27 with TRBJ2-1; 11 nucleotides line up with TRBD2. The clonotype was recovered from a woman aged 18-30 years in good health and CMV-seronegative. The CDR3 reads CASSRGTSGSHNEQFF. The CDR3, as DNA: TGTGCCAGCAGTCGGGGGACTAGCGGAAGTCACAATGAGCAGTTCTTC.